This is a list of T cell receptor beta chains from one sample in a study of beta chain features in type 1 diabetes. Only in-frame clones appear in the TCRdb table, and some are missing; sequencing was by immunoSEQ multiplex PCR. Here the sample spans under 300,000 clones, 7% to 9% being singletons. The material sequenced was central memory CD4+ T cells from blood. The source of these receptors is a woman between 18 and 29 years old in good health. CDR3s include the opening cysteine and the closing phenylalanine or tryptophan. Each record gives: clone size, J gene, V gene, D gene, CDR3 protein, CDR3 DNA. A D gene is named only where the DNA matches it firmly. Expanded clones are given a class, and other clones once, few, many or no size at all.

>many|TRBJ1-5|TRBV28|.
CASSLRLGNQPQHF
TGTGCCAGCAGTTTAAGGCTGGGCAATCAGCCCCAGCATTTT
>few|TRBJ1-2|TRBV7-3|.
CASSLLGSSNYGYTF
TGTGCCAGCAGCTTATTGGGCAGCTCTAACTATGGCTACACCTTC
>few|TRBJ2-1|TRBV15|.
CATSRDSEGNEQFF
TGTGCCACCAGCAGAGATTCGGAGGGGAATGAGCAGTTCTTC
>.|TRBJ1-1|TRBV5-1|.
CASSLVPGPQGYNAEAFF
TGCGCCAGCAGCTTGGTCCCTGGACCTCAAGGCTATAACGCTGAAGCTTTCTTT
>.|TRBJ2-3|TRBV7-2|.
CASSLGAHLRTDTQYF
TGTGCCAGCAGCTTAGGAGCCCATCTTCGCACAGATACGCAGTATTTT
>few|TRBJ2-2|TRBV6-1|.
CATRKDNTGELFF
TGTGCCACCCGTAAGGATAACACCGGGGAGCTGTTTTTT
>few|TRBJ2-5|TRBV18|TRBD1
CASSAQGQGAVETQYF
TGTGCCAGCTCTGCTCAGGGACAGGGGGCCGTCGAGACCCAGTACTTC
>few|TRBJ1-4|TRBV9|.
CASSPRGATNEKLFF
TGTGCCAGCAGCCCGAGGGGCGCGACTAATGAAAAACTGTTTTTT
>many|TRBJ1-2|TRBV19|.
CASSNTGNYGYTF
TGTGCCAGTAGTAACACAGGGAACTATGGCTACACCTTC
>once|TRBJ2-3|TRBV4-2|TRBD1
CASSQVLDRGIYTQYF
TGTGCCAGCAGCCAAGTTTTGGACAGGGGAATATATACGCAGTATTTT
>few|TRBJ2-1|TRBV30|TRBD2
CAWQPWQGGNEQFF
TGTGCCTGGCAGCCGTGGCAGGGAGGGAATGAGCAGTTCTTC
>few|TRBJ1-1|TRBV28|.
CASSLRVKAFF
TGTGCCAGCAGTTTACGAGTCAAAGCTTTCTTT
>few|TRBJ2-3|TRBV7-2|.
CASSFGLSSTDTQYF
TGTGCCAGCAGCTTCGGGTTGTCTAGCACAGATACGCAGTATTTT
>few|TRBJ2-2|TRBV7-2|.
CASSPHLTAGELFF
TGTGCCAGCAGCCCACACCTAACGGCCGGGGAGCTGTTTTTT
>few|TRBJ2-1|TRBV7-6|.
CASSGAELGSYNEQFF
TGTGCCAGCAGCGGGGCGGAGTTAGGCTCCTACAATGAGCAGTTCTTC